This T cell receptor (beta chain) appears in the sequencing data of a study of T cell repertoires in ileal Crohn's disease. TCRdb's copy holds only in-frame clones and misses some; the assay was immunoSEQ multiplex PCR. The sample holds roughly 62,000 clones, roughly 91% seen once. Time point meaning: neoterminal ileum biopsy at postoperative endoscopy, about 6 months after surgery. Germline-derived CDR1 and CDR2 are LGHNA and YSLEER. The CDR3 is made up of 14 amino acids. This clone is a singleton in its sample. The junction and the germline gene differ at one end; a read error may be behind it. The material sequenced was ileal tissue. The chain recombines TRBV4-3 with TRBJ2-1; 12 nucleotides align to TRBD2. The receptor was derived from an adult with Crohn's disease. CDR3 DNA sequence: TGCGCCAGCAGCCAAGAGACTAGCGGGAGATTTTCGATCTTC. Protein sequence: CASSQETSGRFSIF.